This TCR beta chain was sequenced in a study of hypomethylating agent response in myelodysplastic syndrome. The overall study: The mean patient age was roughly 72 +/- 6.3 years, and diploid cytogenetics predominated. Findings and limits, study-wide: The cohort was small, with only 10 to 12 patients analyzed.

With 4 bases removed from V and 7 bases from J, the gap between germline ends came to 20 bases. From germline, CDR1 is MNHEY and CDR2 SMNVEV (reference sequence). This CDR3 contains 16 residues. Produced via immunoSEQ multiplex PCR; TCRdb's table is partial and in-frame only. The sample holds fewer than 3,000 clones, 82% seen once. About this clone: Its antigen is undetermined.

The chain is built from TRBV27 and TRBJ2-1, with D perhaps TRBD2 (6 bases). Sequenced here: bone marrow, sampled before or after starting hypomethylating agent treatment for myelodysplastic syndrome (not recorded which). This sequence was found in a human donor with myelodysplastic syndrome. The CDR3 coding sequence is TGTGCCAGCAGTTCCCCGCGGGGTCTAGCGAGTAATGAGCAGTTCTTC. This encodes CASSSPRGLASNEQFF.